The 9 T cell receptor beta chains given below trace back to one sample, sequenced in a study of graft-versus-host responses after intestinal transplantation. Sequenced by immunoSEQ multiplex PCR; TCRdb stores in-frame clones only, minus some. The sample carries 70,000 or so clones, roughly 84% recorded once. The antigens of these receptors remain unknown. The starting material was unstimulated CD4+ T cells sorted from spleen or lymph node cells, obtained before transplant. The receptors were gathered from a human donor who was the organ donor for an intestinal transplant.

This clone was counted a single time. The gene calls are TRBV9 and TRBJ1-2; possibly TRBD1 for D (5 bases). V shed 0 bases and J shed 2 bases, with 11 bases lying between them. The CDR3 length is 15 residues. Germline CDR1 reads SGDLS; CDR2 reads YYNGEE. CDR3 loop: CASSVGTTSNYGYTF. Written as DNA, the CDR3 is TGTGCCAGCAGCGTAGGGACAACTTCCAACTATGGCTACACCTTC.

This chain connects TRBV5-1 to TRBJ2-1, with 11 bases identical to TRBD1. The V gene end was trimmed by 7 bases and the J gene end by 7 bases; junction bases not matched to a gene: 4. Germline loops: CDR1 SGHRS, CDR2 YFSETQ. This CDR3 is 13 amino acids long. CDR3: CASARDRGNEQFF. CDR3 in DNA: TGCGCCAGCGCGCGGGACAGGGGGAATGAGCAGTTCTTC.

The chain recombines TRBV11-2 with TRBJ1-6; maybe TRBD1 (5 bases). The CDR3 consists of 16 residues. V dropped 3 bases and J dropped 9 bases, with 18 bases sitting between them. CDR1 and CDR2 from the germline V gene are SGHAT and FQNNGV. Here the CDR3 reads CASSFRVTQGSSPLHF. The DNA of the CDR3 is TGTGCCAGCAGCTTCCGGGTAACCCAGGGCAGTTCACCCCTCCACTTT.

This chain uses TRBV6-5 with TRBJ1-1, with 9 bases that match TRBD1. Germline assignment: CDR1 MNHEY and CDR2 SVGAGI. The V and J ends lost 6 bases and 11 bases, in that order; junction bases with no gene match: 7. The CDR3 runs 12 residues. The CDR3 DNA reads as TGTGCCAGCAGAGCCGGGACAGGGAGGGCTTTCTTT. Its protein product is CASRAGTGRAFF.

The V call is TRBV19, the J call TRBJ2-3, with D tentatively TRBD1 (5 bases). The germline CDR1 and CDR2 sequences are LNHDA and SQIVND (reference sequence). The ends were cut back, 8 bases at V and 0 bases at J, with 18 bases in the middle. The CDR3 runs 16 residues. CDR3 nucleotides: TGTGCCAGTTGGGGCGCCGGAAAAACGAGCACAGATACGCAGTATTTT. Protein sequence: CASWGAGKTSTDTQYF.

The J gene is TRBJ2-2, the V gene TRBV23-1; D is unclear. TRBV23-1 is treated as an ORF (open reading frame) with a function not yet certain. Trimming pared 4 bases from V and 2 bases from J, leaving 17 bases between. The CDR3 covers 17 residues. The CDR3 bases are TGCGCCAGCAGTCGCGTGGAGAATCCCTATAACACCGGGGAGCTGTTTTTT. Protein: CASSRVENPYNTGELFF.

To note about this clone: A junction end diverges from the germline sequence, so it may reflect a read error. The chain has TRBV4-1 and TRBJ2-1; 8 nucleotides match TRBD1. In germline, CDR1 is MGHRA, CDR2 YSYEKL. CDR3 length: 15 amino acids. CDR3 sequence: CASSQPWDRYNGQFF. Here the CDR3 DNA reads TGCGCCAGCAGCCAACCCTGGGACAGGTACAATGGGCAGTTCTTC.

The chain links TRBV6-6 to TRBJ2-4, with 14 nucleotides matching TRBD2. Germline lookup yields CDR1 MNHNY and CDR2 SVGAGI (reference sequence). The CDR3 is 15 residues long. V dropped 6 bases and J dropped 8; count of bases not matched to a gene: 6. In nucleotides, the CDR3 is TGTGCCAGCAGACCGACTAGCGGGGGGGCGGACATTCAGTACTTC. Its translation: CASRPTSGGADIQYF.

This chain connects TRBV7-2 to TRBJ1-1, with D hard to call. CDR1 is SGHTA and CDR2 is FQGNSA in the germline V gene. The CDR3 is 12 residues long. V was shortened by 1 base and J by 4 bases, with 4 bases between the two germline ends. The CDR3 is CASSLVVTEAFF. CDR3 DNA: TGTGCCAGCAGCTTAGTAGTCACTGAAGCTTTCTTT.